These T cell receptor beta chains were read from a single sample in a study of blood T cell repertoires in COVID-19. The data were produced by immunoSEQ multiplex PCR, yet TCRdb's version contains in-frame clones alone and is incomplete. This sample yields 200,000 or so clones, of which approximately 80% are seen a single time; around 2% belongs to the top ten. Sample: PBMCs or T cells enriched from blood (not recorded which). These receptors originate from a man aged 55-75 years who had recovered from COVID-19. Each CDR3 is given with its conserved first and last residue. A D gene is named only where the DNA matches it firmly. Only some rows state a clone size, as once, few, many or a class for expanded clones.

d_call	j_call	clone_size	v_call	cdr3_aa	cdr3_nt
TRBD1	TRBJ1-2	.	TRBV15	CATAKDRGLSDGYTF	TGTGCCACGGCAAAGGACAGGGGTCTTTCTGATGGCTACACCTTC
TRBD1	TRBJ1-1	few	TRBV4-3	CASSQENRGEAFF	TGCGCCAGCAGCCAAGAAAACAGGGGAGAAGCTTTCTTT
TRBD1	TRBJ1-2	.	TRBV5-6	CASSLGDRAHYGYTF	TGTGCCAGCAGCTTGGGCGACAGGGCCCACTATGGCTACACCTTC
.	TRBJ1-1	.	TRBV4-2	CASRSPGNTEAFF	TGTGCCAGCAGAAGCCCAGGAAACACTGAAGCTTTCTTT
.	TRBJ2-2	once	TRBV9	CASSAIQNTGELFF	TGTGCCAGCAGCGCGATACAGAACACCGGGGAGCTGTTTTTT
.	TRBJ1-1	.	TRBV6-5	CASSTGRDAFF	TGTGCCAGCAGCACGGGGAGGGATGCTTTCTTT
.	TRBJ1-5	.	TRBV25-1	CASSGVTGNQPQHF	TGTGCCAGTAGCGGGGTTACGGGCAATCAGCCCCAGCATTTT
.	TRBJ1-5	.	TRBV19	CASREVGTWQPQHF	TGTGCCAGTAGAGAGGTGGGGACTTGGCAGCCCCAGCATTTT
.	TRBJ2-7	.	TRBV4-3	CASSQDQGYEQYF	TGCGCCAGCAGCCAAGATCAGGGGTACGAGCAGTACTTC
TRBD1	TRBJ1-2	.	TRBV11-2	CASSPDRAQGYTF	TGTGCCAGCAGTCCTGACAGGGCGCAAGGCTACACCTTC
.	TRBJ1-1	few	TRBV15	CATSRGVGPLFAFF	TGTGCCACCAGCAGAGGAGTGGGCCCCCTGTTCGCTTTCTTT
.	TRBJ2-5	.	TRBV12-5	CASGLVQGRRRYF	TGTGCTAGTGGTTTGGTACAGGGGAGGCGGCGGTACTTC
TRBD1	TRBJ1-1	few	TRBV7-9	CASSLATGGKTEAFF	TGTGCCAGCAGCCTAGCGACAGGGGGCAAGACTGAAGCTTTCTTT
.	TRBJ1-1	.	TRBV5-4	CASSGRGTTDTEAFF	TGTGCCAGCAGTGGCAGGGGAACAACGGACACTGAAGCTTTCTTT
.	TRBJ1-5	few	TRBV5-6	CASSQNKDAGQGQPQHF	TGTGCCAGCAGCCAAAACAAGGATGCGGGGCAAGGTCAGCCCCAGCATTTT
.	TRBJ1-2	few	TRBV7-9	CASSLQSNYGYTF	TGTGCCAGCAGCTTACAGTCTAACTATGGCTACACCTTC
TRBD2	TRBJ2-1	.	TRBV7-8	CASSFPGLAGGPSYNEQFF	TGTGCCAGCAGCTTCCCGGGACTAGCGGGGGGCCCCTCCTACAATGAGCAGTTCTTC
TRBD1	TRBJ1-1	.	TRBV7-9	CASSIQGARTEAFF	TGTGCCAGCAGCATACAGGGGGCGCGTACTGAAGCTTTCTTT
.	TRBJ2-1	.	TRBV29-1	CSGRQRDEQFF	TGCAGCGGCCGTCAGAGGGATGAGCAGTTCTTC
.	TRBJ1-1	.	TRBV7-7	CASSLFSGSNTEAFF	TGTGCTAGCAGCTTATTTTCAGGGTCGAACACTGAAGCTTTCTTT